This TCR beta chain was sequenced during a study of type 1 regulatory T cells. Study at large: An in vitro protocol generated T-allo10, a Tr1-enriched, alloantigen-specific CD4 T cell product.

TCRdb fed the reads into MiXCR, producing one record per CDR3 protein. Here the sample spans around 19,000 distinct CDR3 sequences, 10% being singletons. The ends were cut back, 6 bases at V and 6 bases at J, with 15 bases in the middle. Germline loops: CDR1 SEHNR, CDR2 FQNEAQ (reference sequence). The CDR3 is 14 amino acids. This clonotype was seen repeatedly, ten times or more. The rearrangement links TRBV7-9 to TRBJ2-1, with D perhaps matching TRBD2 (6 bases). The TCR sequence derives from a human donor in good health. Sequenced sample: CD4+ T cells, either the whole sample or a sorted fraction (not recorded which). CDR3 residues: CASSRLGSGNEQFF. CDR3 DNA: TGTGCCAGCAGTCGACTAGGATCTGGCAATGAGCAGTTCTTC.